This TCR beta chain was recorded in a study of beta chain features in type 1 diabetes. This clone was counted between two and nine times. The sequenced template was cDNA made from the entire isolated RNA. Profiling relied on immunoSEQ multiplex PCR, and the TCRdb table lists in-frame clones only, not all of them. Among under 900,000 clones listed, roughly 15% were seen once. V lost 3 bases and J lost 5; bases outside the gene matches: 4. The CDR3 spans 15 residues. CDR1 and CDR2 from the germline V gene are MNHEY and SMNVEV (reference sequence). The sequence came from a woman between 18 and 29 years old in good health. The source material was naive CD4+ T cells from blood. The rearrangement links TRBV27 to TRBJ2-5; 12 positions agree with TRBD2. Here the CDR3 reads CASSFRLAGGETQYF. In DNA, the CDR3 is TGTGCCAGCAGTTTCCGGCTAGCGGGAGGGGAGACCCAGTACTTC.